Shown below are 5 T cell receptor beta chains from a single sample sequenced in a study of blood T cell repertoires in COVID-19. The repertoire was sequenced with immunoSEQ multiplex PCR; TCRdb's copy has only in-frame clones and lacks some. Among more than 200,000 clones listed, around 88% were seen once. Sequencing was performed on peripheral blood. The receptors were sampled from a woman in her 30s with COVID-19, enrolled during active disease.

V gene TRBV19 combines with J gene TRBJ2-1, with TRBD1 identical over 8 bases. V dropped 0 bases and J dropped 2; count of bases not matched to a gene: 6. CDR1 and CDR2 from the germline V gene are LNHDA and SQIVND (reference sequence). CDR3 size: 17 residues. The DNA for the CDR3 is TGTGCCAGTAGTATAGATTTCAGGACAGGGACCTACAATGAGCAGTTCTTC. Encoded protein: CASSIDFRTGTYNEQFF.

V usage is TRBV6-6 and J usage is TRBJ1-5; D is perhaps TRBD1 (5 bases). CDR1 is MNHNY and CDR2 is SVGAGI in the germline V gene (reference sequence). The CDR3 consists of 14 residues. V was shortened by 5 bases and J by 3 bases, with 11 bases between the two germline ends. The CDR3 region is CASSLDRHNQPQHF. The CDR3 DNA follows: TGTGCCAGCAGTCTTGACAGACACAATCAGCCCCAGCATTTT.

The chain recombines TRBV6-1 with TRBJ2-5, with 8 bases identical to TRBD1. CDR1 is MNHNS, CDR2 SASEGT, per germline. J lost 5 bases, V lost 6 bases, and 8 bases had no gene match. CDR3 length: 14 residues. In DNA form, the CDR3 reads TGTGCCAGCAGGGGGGCAGGGGGCCTGGAGACCCAGTACTTC. Translated: CASRGAGGLETQYF.

This chain links TRBV5-1 with TRBJ2-5, with a tentative D call TRBD2 (7 bases). Trimming removed 4 bases at V and 5 bases at J, with 18 bases between. The CDR3 contains 15 residues. Germline-derived CDR1 and CDR2 are SGHRS and YFSETQ. The CDR3 is CASSVAGASWETQYF. CDR3 DNA sequence: TGCGCCAGCAGCGTCGCGGGGGCGAGTTGGGAGACCCAGTACTTC.

V gene TRBV19 combines with J gene TRBJ2-1; 10 bases align to TRBD1. V trimming: 1 base; J trimming: 6 bases; junction bases outside the gene matches: 0. The CDR3 is 14 residues long. Per the germline V gene, CDR1 is LNHDA and CDR2 is SQIVND (reference sequence). CDR3 nucleotide sequence: TGTGCCAGTAGTATAGGGACAGGGGGCAATGAGCAGTTCTTC. Its translation is CASSIGTGGNEQFF. The full variable domain, in which reference TRBV19 and TRBJ2-1 provide the parts outside the CDR3, is DGGITQSPKYLFRKEGQNVTLSCEQNLNHDAMYWYRQDPGQGLRLIYYSQIVNDFQKGDIAEGYSVSREKKESFPLTVTSAQKNPTAFYLCASSIGTGGNEQFFGPGTRLTVL.